Here is one TCR beta chain with its context. Its antigen is not known. The data were obtained in a study of cytomegalovirus exposure and HLA in healthy donors. Study-wide results and limits: Later analysis showed most CMV-associated TCR beta chains appearing HLA-restricted. Excluded: some indistinguishable V segments such as TRBV6-2 and TRBV6-3.

Researchers ran the PCR with 60 Vbeta and 13 Jbeta primers. In the authors' methods: It was a later analysis that counted some 80 million unique TCR beta chains, of which approximately 11 million were shared. The assay was immunoSEQ multiplex PCR, and TCRdb's table has in-frame clones only and misses some. D and trimming were read from the DNA, whereas the V and J calls and clone size are those reported in that table. The repertoire has over 110,000 clones, roughly 78% of them found once; the top ten carry over 2.5%. In germline, CDR1 is LNHNV, CDR2 YYDKDF (reference sequence). This CDR3 comprises 15 residues. V lost 2 bases and J lost 5; bases outside the gene matches: 9.

The receptor comes from a female donor in good health and CMV-seronegative. V gene TRBV15 combines with J gene TRBJ2-7, with TRBD2 matching 7 bases. What was sequenced was PBMCs. CDR3 coding DNA: TGTGCCACCAGCAGACCCCTGGGCGGGAGAAACGAGCAGTACTTC. Translated, it gives CATSRPLGGRNEQYF.